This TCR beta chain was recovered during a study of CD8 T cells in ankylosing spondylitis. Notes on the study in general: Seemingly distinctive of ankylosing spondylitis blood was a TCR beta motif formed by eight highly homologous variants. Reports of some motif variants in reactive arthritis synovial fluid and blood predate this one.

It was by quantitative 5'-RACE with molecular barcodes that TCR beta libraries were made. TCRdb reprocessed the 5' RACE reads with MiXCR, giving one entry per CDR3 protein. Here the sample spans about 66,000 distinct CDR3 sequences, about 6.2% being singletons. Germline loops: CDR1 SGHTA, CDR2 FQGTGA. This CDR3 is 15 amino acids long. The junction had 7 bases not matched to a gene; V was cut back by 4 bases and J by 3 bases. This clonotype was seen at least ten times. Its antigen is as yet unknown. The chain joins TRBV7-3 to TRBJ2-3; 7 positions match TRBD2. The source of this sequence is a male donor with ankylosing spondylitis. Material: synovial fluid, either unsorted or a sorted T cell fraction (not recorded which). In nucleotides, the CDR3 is TGTGCCAGCAGCTCGGGACTGGGGGGGACAGATACGCAGTATTTT. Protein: CASSSGLGGTDTQYF. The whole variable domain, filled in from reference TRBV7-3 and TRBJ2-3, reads GAGVSQTPSNKVTEKGKYVELRCDPISGHTALYWYRQSLGQGPEFLIYFQGTGAADDSGLPNDRFFAVRPEGSVSTLKIQRTERGDSAVYLCASSSGLGGTDTQYFGPGTRLTVL.